This passage covers 24 T cell receptor beta chains from one sample sequenced in a study of T cell changes during pregnancy in multiple sclerosis. Sequencing was performed with immunoSEQ multiplex PCR; in TCRdb, only in-frame clones are kept and a portion is missing. The sample lists about 24,000 clones; approximately 90% were seen once. Sequenced here: CD4+ T cells from peripheral blood mononuclear cells, sampled in the first trimester of pregnancy. The receptor source for this set is a female donor in good health, enrolled as a control in a pregnancy study.

The chain couples TRBV6-5 to TRBJ2-5; no reliable D call. This CDR3 spans 14 amino acids. Looked up from germline, CDR1 is MNHEY and CDR2 is SVGAGI. V lost 6 bases and J lost 3, with 14 bases in between. CDR3 nucleotide sequence: TGTGCCAGCAGCCCTCAGTTAACTAAAGAGACCCAGTACTTC. As protein: CASSPQLTKETQYF.

V usage is TRBV4-1 and J usage is TRBJ2-3; D call uncertain. The ends were cut back, 3 bases at V and 0 bases at J, with 4 bases in the middle. Per germline, CDR1 MGHRA and CDR2 YSYEKL. This CDR3 comprises 13 residues. CDR3 nucleotide sequence: TGCGCCAGCAGCCATCAGAGCACAGATACGCAGTATTTT. Protein product: CASSHQSTDTQYF.

The chain employs TRBV4-2 and TRBJ1-4, with D unresolved. Trimming removed 3 bases from V and 5 bases from J, with 10 bases in between. Germline CDR1 LGHNA, CDR2 YNFKEQ. The CDR3 spans 14 residues. The CDR3 DNA is TGTGCCAGCAGCCACGGGGAGGAGAATGAAAAACTGTTTTTT. Amino acid sequence: CASSHGEENEKLFF.

V usage is TRBV5-1 and J usage is TRBJ2-7; a possible D gene is TRBD1 (6 bases). Trimming removed 4 bases from V and 3 bases from J, with 14 bases in between. The CDR3 sequence is 14 residues long. CDR1 and CDR2 (germline): SGHRS, YFSETQ. CDR3 in amino acids: CASSQTGPDYEQYF. The CDR3 DNA sequence: TGCGCCAGCAGCCAAACAGGGCCGGACTACGAGCAGTACTTC.

The chain recombines TRBV6-6 with TRBJ1-1, with D unresolved. CDR1 and CDR2 (germline): MNHNY, SVGAGI (reference sequence). The ends were cut back, 2 bases at V and 0 bases at J, with 10 bases in the middle. The CDR3 spans 15 residues. The CDR3 coding sequence is TGTGCCAGCAGTTACCCTACAGTGGTGAACACTGAAGCTTTCTTT. It translates to CASSYPTVVNTEAFF.

This clone has only one observation. The J gene is TRBJ2-1, the V gene TRBV6-5; possible D gene TRBD2, 6 bases. Trimming left V 3 bases short and J 0 bases short, with 12 bases between. CDR1 and CDR2 from the germline V gene are MNHEY and SVGAGI. The CDR3 runs to 16 residues. The CDR3 DNA reads as TGTGCCAGCAGTTATGGGGGAGGTCGCTCCTACAATGAGCAGTTCTTC. Translation gives CASSYGGGRSYNEQFF.

This clone was seen a few times. The genes are TRBV19 and TRBJ1-5; 8 bases line up with TRBD1. J was trimmed by 1 base and V by 8 bases; bases with no gene match: 10. The CDR3 is 16 residues long. Germline V gives CDR1 LNHDA, CDR2 SQIVND (reference sequence). CDR3 bases: TGTGCCAGTGAGGGACAGGCGGGAACAAGCAATCAGCCCCAGCATTTT. As protein: CASEGQAGTSNQPQHF.

The genes are TRBV28 and TRBJ2-5, with a weak D call TRBD1 (6 bases). The V end lost 8 bases, the J end lost 6 bases, and 37 bases lay between the germline ends. Germline V CDR1 and CDR2: MDHEN, SYDVKM. The CDR3 totals 20 residues. The CDR3 DNA reads TGTGCCAGCGGTTCAGTTGTTGGTGAATTGGGGACAACCCGGCTGCAGACCCAGTACTTC. Amino acid sequence: CASGSVVGELGTTRLQTQYF.

The genes are TRBV5-4 and TRBJ1-2, with D possibly matching TRBD1 (6 bases). Germline V gene sequence: CDR1 SGHNT, CDR2 YYREEE (reference sequence). Trimming took 4 bases from V and 6 from J, leaving 13 bases between them. CDR3 length: 13 amino acids. The CDR3 region has the DNA TGTGCCAGCAGCCCGCGACAGGAGCATGGCTACACCTTC. This gives the protein CASSPRQEHGYTF. Full variable domain (missing parts from reference TRBV5-4 and TRBJ1-2): ETGVTQSPTHLIKTRGQQVTLRCSSQSGHNTVSWYQQALGQGPQFIFQYYREEENGRGNFPPRFSGLQFPNYSSELNVNALELDDSALYLCASSPRQEHGYTFGSGTRLTVV.

The chain has TRBV7-8 and TRBJ2-1, with D perhaps TRBD1 (5 bases). The CDR3 has 16 amino acids. The V gene's germline CDR1 is SGHVS and CDR2 FQNEAQ. V was cut by 3 bases and J by 1 base, with 13 bases left in between. The CDR3 reads CASSFSRQLSYNEQFF. The CDR3, as DNA: TGTGCCAGCAGCTTTTCCCGACAGTTATCCTACAATGAGCAGTTCTTC.

V gene TRBV28 combines with J gene TRBJ1-6, with a tentative D call TRBD1 (6 bases). In germline, CDR1 is MDHEN, CDR2 SYDVKM. CDR3 length: 14 residues. V lost 5 bases and J 8 bases, leaving 13 bases between the germline ends. CDR3 protein: CASSPRQGHSPLHF. The CDR3 coding sequence is TGTGCCAGCAGTCCCCGCCAGGGGCATTCACCCCTCCACTTT.

This chain links TRBV2 with TRBJ1-4; D is ambiguous. CDR3 length: 14 amino acids. CDR1 and CDR2 (germline): SNHLY, FYNNEI. The V end was cut by 4 bases, the J end by 3 bases, with 9 bases between. CDR3: CASSGAPANEKLFF. Written as DNA, the CDR3 is TGTGCCAGCAGTGGCGCCCCCGCTAATGAAAAACTGTTTTTT.

This chain links TRBV6-1 with TRBJ1-5, with 7 nucleotides matching TRBD1. CDR3 length equals 14 residues. Germline loops: CDR1 MNHNS, CDR2 SASEGT. The J segment lost 2 bases and the V segment lost 10 bases, leaving 8 bases of the junction unmatched. The CDR3 sequence: CAIFFDRGNQPQHF. The DNA of the CDR3 is TGTGCCATCTTCTTCGACAGGGGCAATCAGCCCCAGCATTTT.

This clone was observed once. J is TRBJ2-5 and V is TRBV5-1; the D gene is possibly TRBD2 (6 bases). Trimming stripped 6 bases from V and 3 bases from J, with 21 bases between. Germline assignment: CDR1 SGHRS and CDR2 YFSETQ. The length of the CDR3 is 16 residues. The CDR3 loop is CASTSGDSFFKETQYF. CDR3 sequence (DNA): TGCGCCAGCACCTCCGGGGACTCCTTTTTTAAAGAGACCCAGTACTTC.

This clone was seen once. The J gene is TRBJ2-3, the V gene TRBV28; D call uncertain. The CDR3 covers 15 residues. Germline loops: CDR1 MDHEN, CDR2 SYDVKM. Trimming left V 5 bases short and J 4 bases short, with 16 bases between. In DNA form, the CDR3 reads TGTGCCAGCAGTCGCCCCTACAGTTCGTCAGATACGCAGTATTTT. Its translation is CASSRPYSSSDTQYF.

The chain has TRBV5-1 and TRBJ2-1, with a weak D call TRBD2 (6 bases). Trimming removed 0 bases at V and 0 bases at J, with 10 bases between. CDR1 is SGHRS and CDR2 is YFSETQ in the germline V gene. The CDR3 is made up of 16 amino acids. The CDR3 DNA follows: TGCGCCAGCAGCTTGGATAGCGGAAGCTCCTACAATGAGCAGTTCTTC. Translation gives CASSLDSGSSYNEQFF.

The chain has TRBV5-4 and TRBJ2-5; TRBD2 matches 11 bases. Per germline, CDR1 SGHNT and CDR2 YYREEE (reference sequence). Trimming took 2 bases from V and 7 from J; bases not matched to a gene: 4. CDR3 length: 14 amino acids. CDR3 in DNA: TGTGCCAGCAGCTTTACCGGGACTAGCGGGACCCAGTACTTC. This encodes CASSFTGTSGTQYF.

The genes are TRBV5-1 and TRBJ1-4; D is unresolved. V lost 1 base to trimming and J lost 7 bases, with 8 bases between them. This CDR3 is 13 amino acids long. CDR1 and CDR2 from the germline V gene are SGHRS and YFSETQ. The CDR3 bases are TGCGCCAGCAGCTTGTCGGGAGGTGAAAAACTGTTTTTT. This sequence encodes CASSLSGGEKLFF. The variable domain in full, completed from reference TRBV5-1 and TRBJ1-4, reads KAGVTQTPRYLIKTRGQQVTLSCSPISGHRSVSWYQQTPGQGLQFLFEYFSETQRNKGNFPGRFSGRQFSNSRSEMNVSTLELGDSALYLCASSLSGGEKLFFGSGTQLSVL.

V gene TRBV6-8 combines with J gene TRBJ2-5; 7 bases are a match to TRBD1. Germline CDR1 is MNHGY and CDR2 is SAAAGT. This CDR3 has 16 residues. V gave up 6 bases and J gave up 0 bases; unmatched junction bases: 10. CDR3: CASSAPGTVDQETQYF. The DNA for the CDR3 is TGTGCCAGCAGCGCCCCGGGGACAGTAGACCAAGAGACCCAGTACTTC.

CDR3 nucleotide sequence: TGCGCCAGCAGCCAAGGCGGGGGACAGGGACGCACCTTC. The encoded protein is CASSQGGGQGRTF. This chain uses TRBV4-1 with TRBJ1-2; TRBD1 agrees at 9 bases. The length of the CDR3 is 13 residues. The germline V gene has CDR1 MGHRA and CDR2 YSYEKL. The trim removed 1 base at V and 13 bases at J, leaving 7 bases unmatched.

The CDR3 sequence is CASSSGQGAGNYGYTF. The CDR3 DNA reads as TGTGCCAGCAGCTCGGGACAGGGCGCCGGTAACTATGGCTACACCTTC. The rearrangement joins TRBV28 to TRBJ1-2, with 9 bases aligning to TRBD1. Germline lookup yields CDR1 MDHEN and CDR2 SYDVKM. The CDR3 spans 16 residues. The ends lost 6 bases at V and 1 base at J; junction bases unmatched: 9.

The chain carries TRBV5-1 and TRBJ1-2; D is undetermined. V lost 2 bases and J lost 8, with 13 bases in between. CDR3 size: 13 residues. The germline CDR1 and CDR2 sequences are SGHRS and YFSETQ. The CDR3 loop reads CASSFEGLSGYTF. The CDR3 nucleotides are TGCGCCAGCAGCTTCGAGGGATTGAGCGGCTACACCTTC.

J is TRBJ2-1 and V is TRBV27; 8 bases are a match to TRBD2. The CDR3 consists of 15 residues. Germline V gives CDR1 MNHEY, CDR2 SMNVEV (reference sequence). The junction had 5 bases not matched to a gene; V was cut back by 1 base and J by 6 bases. CDR3 amino acids: CASSLYSLAGNEQFF. The CDR3 DNA sequence: TGTGCCAGCAGTTTATATTCCCTAGCGGGCAATGAGCAGTTCTTC.

The genes are TRBV27 and TRBJ2-5, with 7 bases fitting TRBD1. V shed 3 bases and J 4 bases; nucleotides not matched to a gene: 11. CDR3 length equals 16 residues. Germline V CDR1 and CDR2: MNHEY, SMNVEV (reference sequence). This CDR3 reads CASSFHSDRVGETQYF. In nucleotides, the CDR3 is TGTGCCAGCAGTTTCCATTCCGACAGGGTTGGAGAGACCCAGTACTTC.